What follows are 30 T cell receptor beta chains derived from one specimen sequenced in a study of T-cell reconstitution after alpha-beta-depleted transplantation in children. Preparation of the TCRbeta library was carried out with unique molecular identifiers. One entry per CDR3 protein results from TCRdb running MiXCR on the PCR reads. This sample has around 380,000 distinct CDR3 sequences, with approximately 11% found just once. The sequenced sample was PBMCs from the stem cell graft donor, obtained from the stem cell graft. The origin of the receptors is a human donor who donated a stem cell graft to a child with acute myeloid leukemia.

This clonotype was counted only a few times. The rearrangement joins TRBV7-2 to TRBJ2-1, with TRBD1 as a possible D gene (6 bases). Deletions cut 1 base from V and 5 bases from J, with 9 bases between. There are 14 residues in the CDR3. In germline, CDR1 is SGHTA, CDR2 FQGNSA. This chain's CDR3 is CASSLVAGDNEQFF. The DNA for the CDR3 is TGTGCCAGCAGCTTAGTGGCAGGGGACAATGAGCAGTTCTTC.

This clonotype was detected only a few times. This chain uses TRBV5-1 with TRBJ2-3; D is undetermined. Germline V CDR1 and CDR2: SGHRS, YFSETQ. V shed 8 bases and J shed 7 bases, with 14 bases lying between them. The CDR3 spans 12 residues. The CDR3 region has the DNA TGCGCCAGTAAAACCGCGGTGAATACGCAGTATTTT. This codes for CASKTAVNTQYF.

This clonotype is a singleton in its sample. V and J are TRBV20-1 and TRBJ1-1, with no clear D. The CDR3 runs 13 residues. The V end was cut by 2 bases, the J end by 0 bases, with 7 bases between. The germline V gene encodes CDR1 DFQATT and CDR2 SNEGSKA (reference sequence). CDR3 bases: TGCAGTGCTAGAAACATTATGAACACTGAAGCTTTCTTT. Translation: CSARNIMNTEAFF.

The CDR3 DNA sequence: TGCAGCGTTTCCGGGACTAGCGCCTACGAGCAGTACTTC. Translation: CSVSGTSAYEQYF. The chain has TRBV29-1 and TRBJ2-7; 10 bases align to TRBD2. The CDR3 extends over 13 amino acids. Trimming took 5 bases from V and 2 from J; bases not matched to a gene: 3. Germline V gene sequence: CDR1 SQVTM, CDR2 ANQGSEA.

This clonotype was seen only a few times. V and J are TRBV27 and TRBJ2-7; weak D call: TRBD2 (6 bases). This CDR3 contains 14 residues. V was clipped by 5 bases and J by 0 bases, with 11 bases between them. Germline V gives CDR1 MNHEY, CDR2 SMNVEV (reference sequence). CDR3 DNA sequence: TGTGCCAGCAGTAGACCCGGGGGCTCCTACGAGCAGTACTTC. Its protein is CASSRPGGSYEQYF.

This clonotype has only a few counts. The J gene is TRBJ1-4, the V gene TRBV5-1; 7 nucleotides align to TRBD1. V shed 0 bases and J 2 bases; nucleotides not matched to a gene: 4. The germline gives CDR1 SGHRS, CDR2 YFSETQ. The CDR3 totals 16 residues. The CDR3 DNA reads as TGCGCCAGCAGCTTGGGACAGGGTGCGACTAATGAAAAACTGTTTTTT. It yields the protein CASSLGQGATNEKLFF.

The V gene is TRBV20-1, the J gene TRBJ2-3; 8 bases are shared with TRBD1. Germline V gene data show CDR1 as DFQATT and CDR2 as SNEGSKA (reference sequence). The CDR3 sequence is 13 residues long. Trimming cost V 6 bases and J 1 base; bases outside gene matches: 3. The CDR3 loop is CSAQGGGTDTQYF. CDR3 nucleotides: TGCAGTGCACAGGGGGGTGGCACAGATACGCAGTATTTT.

This clonotype was detected a few times. The chain carries TRBV6-5 and TRBJ2-2, with TRBD2 as a possible D gene (6 bases). The CDR3 length is 17 residues. From germline, CDR1 is MNHEY and CDR2 SVGAGI. Trimming took 2 bases from V and 7 from J, leaving 20 bases between them. CDR3 amino acids: CASSYLSGLSNSGELFF. The CDR3 nucleotides read TGTGCCAGCAGTTACCTTTCGGGACTGTCGAATAGCGGGGAGCTGTTTTTT.

This clonotype has only one observation. The V call is TRBV12-3 or TRBV12-4, the J call TRBJ2-3; 8 nucleotides agree with TRBD1. Trimming removed 6 bases from V and 0 bases from J; junction bases left unmatched: 8. This CDR3 is 16 amino acids long. In DNA, the CDR3 is TGTGCCAGCAGACGGAGTCAGGGGGCTAGCACAGATACGCAGTATTTT. Protein product: CASRRSQGASTDTQYF.

This clonotype turned up a few times. The V and J genes are TRBV27 and TRBJ1-2; D call uncertain. CDR1 MNHEY and CDR2 SMNVEV come from the germline V gene (reference sequence). The CDR3 runs to 13 residues. Trimming cost V 2 bases and J 4 bases, with 8 bases left between them. CDR3 residues: CASSLNGIYGYTF. CDR3 DNA: TGTGCCAGCAGTTTAAACGGAATCTATGGCTACACCTTC.

The V and J genes are TRBV29-1 and TRBJ2-6; the match to TRBD1 covers 10 bases. The length of the CDR3 is 16 residues. The V gene end was trimmed by 4 bases and the J gene end by 2 bases; junction bases not matched to a gene: 5. The germline V gene has CDR1 SQVTM and CDR2 ANQGSEA. Here the CDR3 reads CSVVVTGGPGANVLTF. As DNA, the CDR3 is TGCAGCGTTGTCGTGACAGGGGGCCCTGGGGCCAACGTCCTGACTTTC.

The rearrangement uses TRBV24-1 and TRBJ2-1, with 9 positions matching TRBD1. Losses at the gene ends were 5 bases for V and 1 base for J; bases not matched to a gene: 8. This CDR3 is built from 17 residues. CDR1 and CDR2 from the germline V gene are KGHDR and SFDVKD. DNA for the CDR3: TGTGCCACCAGTGGCCCCACAGGGGGCAAGTCCTACAATGAGCAGTTCTTC. Translating gives CATSGPTGGKSYNEQFF.

This clonotype was detected ten times or more. CDR3 bases: TGCAGCGTTGCGGGTAGCGGCCGAGGGGGGACGAATAATGAGCAGTTCTTC. Amino acid sequence: CSVAGSGRGGTNNEQFF. V is TRBV29-1 and J is TRBJ2-1; D is perhaps TRBD1 or TRBD2 (6 bases each). V was shortened by 4 bases and J by 7 bases, with 26 bases between the two germline ends. This CDR3 has 17 residues. In germline, CDR1 is SQVTM, CDR2 ANQGSEA.

CDR3 bases: TGCAGTGCTAGTCTCCCCGGGACTATTAGCAATCAGCCCCAGCATTTT. Translating gives CSASLPGTISNQPQHF. The rearrangement uses TRBV20-1 and TRBJ1-5, with D tentatively TRBD1 (5 bases). The V end was cut by 3 bases, the J end by 0 bases, with 15 bases between. Looked up from germline, CDR1 is DFQATT and CDR2 is SNEGSKA (reference sequence). The CDR3 has 16 amino acids.

In regard to this clonotype: One junction end does not reproduce the germline sequence, and a read error may be involved. The chain has TRBV20-1 and TRBJ2-6; TRBD2 matches 7 bases. Germline V gene data show CDR1 as DFQATT and CDR2 as SNEGSKA (reference sequence). This CDR3 region has 17 residues. The CDR3 region is CCASEGLTDSGANVLTF. CDR3 DNA: TGCTGTGCTAGCGAGGGACTAACCGACTCTGGGGCCAACGTCCTGACTTTC.

The V call is TRBV4-2, the J call TRBJ2-2; TRBD2 matches at 11 bases. Germline trimming cut 4 bases from V and 4 bases from J; bases unmatched to any gene: 17. This CDR3 region has 20 residues. Germline V lookup: CDR1 LGHNA, CDR2 YNFKEQ. CDR3 residues: CASSPPSPLAGELGTGELFF. The CDR3 bases are TGTGCCAGCAGCCCCCCATCCCCACTAGCGGGAGAATTGGGCACCGGGGAGCTGTTTTTT.

This clonotype was counted between two and nine times. This CDR3 reads CSARDYTSGSYNEQFF. The DNA for the CDR3 is TGCAGTGCTAGAGATTATACTAGCGGGAGCTACAATGAGCAGTTCTTC. The genes are TRBV20-1 and TRBJ2-1, with TRBD2 identical over 11 bases. Trimming cost V 0 bases and J 3 bases; bases outside gene matches: 4. The CDR3 has 16 residues. In germline, CDR1 is DFQATT, CDR2 SNEGSKA (reference sequence).

This clonotype was seen a few times. V and J are TRBV20-1 and TRBJ2-2; maybe TRBD2 (6 bases). There are 16 residues in the CDR3. Per the germline V gene, CDR1 is DFQATT and CDR2 is SNEGSKA (reference sequence). V shed 6 bases and J shed 7 bases, with 24 bases lying between them. CDR3 amino acids: CSAKTPDRGLGGELFF. CDR3 nucleotides: TGCAGTGCCAAGACCCCAGACCGGGGACTGGGCGGGGAGCTGTTTTTT.

J is TRBJ2-3 and V is TRBV3-1; D is undetermined. V gave up 0 bases and J gave up 6 bases, with 10 bases separating them. The CDR3 covers 14 residues. Germline V gene sequence: CDR1 LGHDT, CDR2 YNNKEL (reference sequence). CDR3 DNA: TGTGCCAGCAGCCAAGATTTCAGGTCGGATACGCAGTATTTT. Encoded protein: CASSQDFRSDTQYF.

This chain connects TRBV20-1 to TRBJ2-1; D unclear. V was cut by 0 bases and J by 2 bases, with 8 bases left in between. Germline lookup yields CDR1 DFQATT and CDR2 SNEGSKA (reference sequence). This CDR3 spans 14 amino acids. CDR3 nucleotide sequence: TGCAGTGCTAGAGACTCAATGACCTACAATGAGCAGTTCTTC. It yields the protein CSARDSMTYNEQFF.

This clonotype was detected a few times. The genes are TRBV29-1 and TRBJ2-3; D gene uncertain. Trimming cost V 5 bases and J 6 bases, with 9 bases left between them. This CDR3 region has 11 residues. Germline V lookup: CDR1 SQVTM, CDR2 ANQGSEA. The CDR3 region is CSVFNVDTQYF. CDR3 in DNA: TGCAGCGTTTTTAATGTGGATACGCAGTATTTT.

This clonotype showed up just a few times. The gene calls are TRBV20-1 and TRBJ1-1; D is unresolved. The germline V and J ends were trimmed by 3 bases and 1 base, with 9 bases remaining between them. There are 13 residues in the CDR3. The germline gives CDR1 DFQATT, CDR2 SNEGSKA (reference sequence). The CDR3 sequence is CSASIWENTEAFF. CDR3 sequence (DNA): TGCAGTGCTAGTATTTGGGAGAACACTGAAGCTTTCTTT.

The rearrangement uses TRBV29-1 and TRBJ2-3; TRBD1 is a possible D gene (5 bases). V was clipped by 2 bases and J by 1 base, with 13 bases between them. CDR3 length: 15 residues. Germline V gene lookup returns CDR1 SQVTM and CDR2 ANQGSEA. CDR3 sequence reads: CSVESLGHRTDTQYF. For the CDR3, the DNA is TGCAGCGTTGAAAGTTTGGGGCACCGCACAGATACGCAGTATTTT.

This clonotype was seen more than once but under ten times. This sequence joins TRBV12-3 or TRBV12-4 and TRBJ2-3, with TRBD2 as a possible D gene (6 bases). This CDR3 has 12 residues. V gave up 5 bases and J gave up 10 bases, with 13 bases separating them. The CDR3 region has the DNA TGTGCCAGCAGTCCCTCCAGCGGGTCGCAGTATTTT. Protein product: CASSPSSGSQYF.

The sample holds a few counts of this clonotype. V and J are TRBV29-1 and TRBJ2-5; no definite D call. V lost 2 bases, J lost 8 bases, and 9 bases lay in between. CDR1 is SQVTM, CDR2 ANQGSEA, per germline. The CDR3 has 11 amino acids. CDR3 loop: CSVENEVTQYF. The CDR3 nucleotides are TGCAGCGTTGAAAATGAGGTAACCCAGTACTTC. The complete variable domain, with remaining parts taken from reference TRBV29-1 and TRBJ2-5, reads SAVISQKPSRDICQRGTSLTIQCQVDSQVTMMFWYRQQPGQSLTLIATANQGSEATYESGFVIDKFPISRPNLTFSTLTVSNMSPEDSSIYLCSVENEVTQYFGPGTRLLVL.

This clonotype was detected a few times. The rearrangement joins TRBV9 to TRBJ2-2; D gene ambiguous. The CDR3 is made up of 12 amino acids. V was pared by 0 bases and J by 7 bases, with 4 bases between. Germline assignment: CDR1 SGDLS and CDR2 YYNGEE. The CDR3, as DNA: TGTGCCAGCAGCGTAGACAGCGGGGAGCTGTTTTTT. Translating gives CASSVDSGELFF.

This clonotype appeared many times. The gene calls are TRBV15 and TRBJ2-2; TRBD2 is a possible D gene (7 bases). The CDR3 sequence is 16 residues long. The ends were cut back, 0 bases at V and 5 bases at J, with 13 bases in the middle. Germline V gene lookup returns CDR1 LNHNV and CDR2 YYDKDF (reference sequence). The CDR3 DNA reads TGTGCCACCAGCAGAGATGGGCGGGGGACAACCGGGGAGCTGTTTTTT. Protein: CATSRDGRGTTGELFF.

This clonotype was detected only a few times. The CDR3 protein is CASTPPGLAGGYEQFF. CDR3 sequence (DNA): TGTGCCAGCACCCCCCCGGGACTAGCGGGAGGCTATGAGCAGTTCTTC. V gene TRBV11-2 combines with J gene TRBJ2-1, with TRBD2 matching over 15 bases. CDR1 is SGHAT and CDR2 is FQNNGV in the germline V gene. The CDR3 has 16 amino acids. J was trimmed by 8 bases and V by 7 bases; bases with no gene match: 9.

This clonotype was counted only a few times. The chain uses TRBV7-9 and TRBJ2-1; 10 bases agree with TRBD2. The CDR3 length is 15 residues. CDR1 and CDR2 (germline): SEHNR, FQNEAQ (reference sequence). The V gene end was trimmed by 2 bases and the J gene end by 6 bases; junction bases not matched to a gene: 4. The CDR3 is CASSLTSGKGNEQFF. In DNA, the CDR3 is TGTGCCAGCAGCTTAACTAGCGGGAAGGGCAATGAGCAGTTCTTC.

This clonotype has just a few counts. The chain employs TRBV12-3 or TRBV12-4 and TRBJ2-3; tentatively, D is TRBD2 (6 bases). V was shortened by 5 bases and J by 6 bases, with 9 bases between the two germline ends. The CDR3 has 12 amino acids. The CDR3 region is CASSLREDTQYF. CDR3 nucleotide sequence: TGTGCCAGCAGTCTTCGGGAGGATACGCAGTATTTT.